Listed below are T cell receptor beta chains from one sample, sequenced in a study of radiotherapy plus CTLA-4 blockade in lung cancer. Here immunoSEQ multiplex PCR was the method, and the copy in TCRdb shows in-frame clones only, minus some. In the table there are about 48,000 clones, approximately 85% of which are singletons. Sequenced material: peripheral blood, taken from a patient treated with radiotherapy plus ipilimumab. The origin of the receptors is a human donor with non-small cell lung cancer who had stable disease on radiotherapy plus ipilimumab. Both conserved end residues are part of each CDR3. Each record gives: clone size, J gene, D gene, V gene, CDR3 protein, CDR3 DNA. The D gene is left open where the match is weak. Rows may omit the clone size; those that give it use once, few, many or a size class.

clone_size: NA
j_call: TRBJ2-1
d_call: NA
v_call: TRBV11-2
cdr3_aa: CASSLSGIYNEQFF
cdr3_nt: TGTGCCAGCAGCTTATCCGGGATCTACAATGAGCAGTTCTTC

clone_size: once
j_call: TRBJ2-3
d_call: NA
v_call: TRBV19
cdr3_aa: CASSIGGRPNTDTQYF
cdr3_nt: TGTGCCAGTAGTATAGGGGGCAGGCCGAACACAGATACGCAGTATTTT

clone_size: NA
j_call: TRBJ2-7
d_call: TRBD2
v_call: TRBV7-7
cdr3_aa: CASSLGTSGRNEQYF
cdr3_nt: TGTGCCAGCAGCTTAGGGACTAGCGGGAGGAACGAGCAGTACTTC

clone_size: few
j_call: TRBJ1-1
d_call: NA
v_call: TRBV9
cdr3_aa: CASSPSGGGGTEAFF
cdr3_nt: TGTGCCAGCAGCCCTTCGGGGGGGGGAGGCACTGAAGCTTTCTTT

clone_size: NA
j_call: TRBJ2-5
d_call: NA
v_call: TRBV28
cdr3_aa: CASRGPSQETQYF
cdr3_nt: TGTGCCAGCAGGGGGCCGAGCCAAGAGACCCAGTACTTC

clone_size: medium-sized
j_call: TRBJ2-6
d_call: TRBD2
v_call: TRBV27
cdr3_aa: CASSLLASGTGANVLTF
cdr3_nt: TGTGCCAGCAGTTTACTCGCTAGCGGGACTGGGGCCAACGTCCTGACTTTC

clone_size: NA
j_call: TRBJ1-2
d_call: TRBD1
v_call: TRBV11-2
cdr3_aa: CASSLTLQGANYGYTF
cdr3_nt: TGTGCCAGCAGCTTAACACTACAGGGGGCGAACTATGGCTACACCTTC

clone_size: NA
j_call: TRBJ2-1
d_call: NA
v_call: TRBV7-8
cdr3_aa: CASSLVGLTETWDEQFF
cdr3_nt: TGTGCCAGCAGCTTAGTAGGCCTGACAGAAACCTGGGATGAGCAGTTCTTC

clone_size: few
j_call: TRBJ2-7
d_call: NA
v_call: TRBV7-8
cdr3_aa: CASSSTGTTYEQYF
cdr3_nt: TGTGCCAGCAGCTCCACAGGGACTACCTACGAGCAGTACTTC

clone_size: NA
j_call: TRBJ2-5
d_call: NA
v_call: TRBV7-9
cdr3_aa: CASSLDMGAQVQETQYF
cdr3_nt: TGTGCCAGCAGCTTGGACATGGGGGCGCAGGTCCAAGAGACCCAGTACTTC

clone_size: NA
j_call: TRBJ2-1
d_call: TRBD2
v_call: TRBV19
cdr3_aa: CASSIGTSAKLSYNEQFF
cdr3_nt: TGTGCCAGTAGTATAGGGACTAGCGCAAAACTCTCCTACAATGAGCAGTTCTTC

clone_size: NA
j_call: TRBJ2-7
d_call: NA
v_call: TRBV7-2
cdr3_aa: CASSVGLLTYEQYF
cdr3_nt: TGTGCCAGCAGCGTGGGACTCCTTACCTACGAGCAGTACTTC

clone_size: NA
j_call: TRBJ2-7
d_call: TRBD2
v_call: TRBV4-3
cdr3_aa: CASSQDLRASGYEQYF
cdr3_nt: TGCGCCAGCAGCCAAGATCTTAGGGCTAGCGGCTACGAGCAGTACTTC

clone_size: NA
j_call: TRBJ1-2
d_call: TRBD1
v_call: TRBV29-1
cdr3_aa: CSVADRGYGYTF
cdr3_nt: TGCAGCGTAGCAGACAGGGGCTATGGCTACACCTTC